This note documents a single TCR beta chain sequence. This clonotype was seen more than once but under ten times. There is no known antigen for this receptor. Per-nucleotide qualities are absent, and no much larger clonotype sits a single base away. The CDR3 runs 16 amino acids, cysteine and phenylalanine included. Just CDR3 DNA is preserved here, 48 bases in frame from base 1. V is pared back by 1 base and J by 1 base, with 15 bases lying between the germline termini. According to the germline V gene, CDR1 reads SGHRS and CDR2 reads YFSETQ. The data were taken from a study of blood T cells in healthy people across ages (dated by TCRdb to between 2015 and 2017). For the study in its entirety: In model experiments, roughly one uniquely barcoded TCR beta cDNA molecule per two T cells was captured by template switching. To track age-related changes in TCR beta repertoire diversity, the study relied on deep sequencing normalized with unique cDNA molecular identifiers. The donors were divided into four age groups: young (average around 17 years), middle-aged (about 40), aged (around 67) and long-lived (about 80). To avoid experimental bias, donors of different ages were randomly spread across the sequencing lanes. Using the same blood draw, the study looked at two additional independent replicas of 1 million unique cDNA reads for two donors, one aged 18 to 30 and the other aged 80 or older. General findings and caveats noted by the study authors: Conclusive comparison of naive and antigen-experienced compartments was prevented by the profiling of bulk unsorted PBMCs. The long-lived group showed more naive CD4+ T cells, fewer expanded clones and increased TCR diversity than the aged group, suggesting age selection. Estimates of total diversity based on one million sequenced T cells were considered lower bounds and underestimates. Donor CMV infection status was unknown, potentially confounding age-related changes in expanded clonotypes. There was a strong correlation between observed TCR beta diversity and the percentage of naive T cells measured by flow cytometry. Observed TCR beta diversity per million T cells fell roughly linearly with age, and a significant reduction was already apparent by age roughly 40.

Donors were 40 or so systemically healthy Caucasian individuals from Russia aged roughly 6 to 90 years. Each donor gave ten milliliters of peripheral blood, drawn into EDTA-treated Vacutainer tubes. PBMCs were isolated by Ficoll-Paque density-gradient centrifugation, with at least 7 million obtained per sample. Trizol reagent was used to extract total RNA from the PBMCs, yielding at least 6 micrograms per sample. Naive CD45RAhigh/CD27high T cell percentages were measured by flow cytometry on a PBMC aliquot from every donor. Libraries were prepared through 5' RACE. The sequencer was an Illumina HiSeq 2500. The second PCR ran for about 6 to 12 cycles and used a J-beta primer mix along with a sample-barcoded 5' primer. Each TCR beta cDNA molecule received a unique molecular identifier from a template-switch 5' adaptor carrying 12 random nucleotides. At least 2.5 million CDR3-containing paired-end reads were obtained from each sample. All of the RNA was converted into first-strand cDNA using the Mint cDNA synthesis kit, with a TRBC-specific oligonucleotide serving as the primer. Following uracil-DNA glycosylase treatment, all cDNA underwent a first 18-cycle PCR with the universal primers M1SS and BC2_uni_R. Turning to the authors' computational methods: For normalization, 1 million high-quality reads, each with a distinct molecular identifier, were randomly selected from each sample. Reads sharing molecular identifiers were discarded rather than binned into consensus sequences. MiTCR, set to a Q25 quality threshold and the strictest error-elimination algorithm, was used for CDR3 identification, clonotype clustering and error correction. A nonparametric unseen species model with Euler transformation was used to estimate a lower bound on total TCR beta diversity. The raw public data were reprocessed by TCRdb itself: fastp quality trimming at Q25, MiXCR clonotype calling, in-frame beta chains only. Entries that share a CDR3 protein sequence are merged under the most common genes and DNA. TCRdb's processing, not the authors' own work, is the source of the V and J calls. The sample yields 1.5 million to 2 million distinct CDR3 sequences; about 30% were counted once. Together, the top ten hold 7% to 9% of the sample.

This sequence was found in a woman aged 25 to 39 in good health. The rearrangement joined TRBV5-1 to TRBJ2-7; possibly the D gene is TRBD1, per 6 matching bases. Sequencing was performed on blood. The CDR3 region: CASSLSRGRGSYEQYF. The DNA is TGCGCCAGCAGCTTGTCCAGGGGCCGCGGTTCCTACGAGCAGTACTTC.